These 4 T cell receptor beta chains were sequenced from one sample in a study of blood T cell repertoires in COVID-19. Generated by immunoSEQ multiplex PCR, the TCRdb table keeps only in-frame clones and is missing some. The data hold hundreds of thousands of clones, with approximately 84% observed a single time. Sequenced material: peripheral blood. All receptors derive from a woman older than 75 with acute or convalescent COVID-19.

As for this clone: Different DNA sequences within this sample yield the same CDR3. The V call is TRBV18, the J call TRBJ1-2, with D perhaps matching TRBD1 (6 bases). CDR3 length: 12 amino acids. With 3 bases removed from V and 4 bases from J, the gap between germline ends came to 6 bases. Germline V CDR1 and CDR2: KGHSH, LQKENI. CDR3 protein: CASSPDSYGYTF. The CDR3 DNA reads TGTGCCAGCTCACCGGACAGCTATGGCTACACCTTC. The full variable domain, its missing parts supplied by reference TRBV18 and TRBJ1-2, is NAGVMQNPRHLVRRRGQEARLRCSPMKGHSHVYWYRQLPEEGLKFMVYLQKENIIDESGMPKERFSAEFPKEGPSILRIQQVVRGDSAAYFCASSPDSYGYTFGSGTRLTVV.

This clone was observed once. The chain links TRBV28 to TRBJ1-1, with unresolved D. Looked up from germline, CDR1 is MDHEN and CDR2 is SYDVKM. There are 13 residues in the CDR3. V dropped 4 bases and J dropped 1 base, with 7 bases sitting between them. The CDR3 loop is CASSSPGNTEAFF. The CDR3 coding sequence is TGTGCCAGCAGTTCTCCAGGGAACACTGAAGCTTTCTTT.

The chain links TRBV5-4 to TRBJ1-4; D call uncertain. V dropped 0 bases and J dropped 6 bases, with 9 bases sitting between them. Germline-derived CDR1 and CDR2 are SGHNT and YYREEE (reference sequence). CDR3 length: 14 amino acids. Here the CDR3 DNA reads TGTGCCAGCAGCTTGGGGAGTTTGGATGAAAAACTGTTTTTT. This translates into CASSLGSLDEKLFF. Drawing the rest from reference TRBV5-4 and TRBJ1-4, the complete variable domain is ETGVTQSPTHLIKTRGQQVTLRCSSQSGHNTVSWYQQALGQGPQFIFQYYREEENGRGNFPPRFSGLQFPNYSSELNVNALELDDSALYLCASSLGSLDEKLFFGSGTQLSVL.

V is TRBV7-2 and J is TRBJ1-1; 8 bases fit TRBD1. CDR1 is SGHTA, CDR2 FQGNSA, per germline. The CDR3 is 16 residues long. The V segment lost 5 bases and the J segment 6 bases; nucleotides outside the gene matches: 14. This CDR3 reads CASSTRPTGGGSEAFF. DNA of the CDR3: TGTGCCAGCAGCACCCGCCCCACAGGGGGTGGCTCTGAAGCTTTCTTT.